The entry that follows covers one T cell receptor beta chain sequence. One junction end disagrees with the germline gene, perhaps due to a read error. This entry comes from a study of CD8 T cells in Susac syndrome. When the RNA was reverse transcribed, random hexamers were used with an input of roughly 0.5 to 1 ug. A multiplex approach, immunoSEQ multiplex PCR, amplified TCR beta CDR3 across 54 Vbeta and 13 Jbeta. MiXCR, applied by TCRdb to the immunoSEQ multiplex PCR reads, yields one record per CDR3 protein. Of 120,000 or so distinct CDR3 sequences in the sample, around 94% were seen once. CDR3 length: 13 amino acids. Germline CDR1 is DFQATT and CDR2 is SNEGSKA (reference sequence).

V and J are TRBV20-1 and TRBJ2-2, with no clear D. Sequencing was performed on CD8+ T cells from PBMCs. The TCR comes from a human donor with Susac syndrome. The CDR3 bases are TGTGCAAGGGCCGCAGAGGACACCGGGGAGCTGTTTTTT. Its translation is CARAAEDTGELFF.